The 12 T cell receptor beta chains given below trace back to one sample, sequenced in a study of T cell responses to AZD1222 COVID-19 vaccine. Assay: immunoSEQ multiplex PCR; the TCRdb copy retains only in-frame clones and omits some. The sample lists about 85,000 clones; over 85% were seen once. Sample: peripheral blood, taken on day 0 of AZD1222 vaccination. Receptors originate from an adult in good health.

The CDR3 loop reads CASSLLLTGVREGYTF. The DNA of the CDR3 is TGCGCCAGCAGCCTTTTACTGACAGGGGTCAGAGAGGGCTACACCTTC. The V gene is TRBV4-1, the J gene TRBJ1-2; 8 bases match TRBD1. The CDR3 is made up of 16 amino acids. Germline CDR1 and CDR2: MGHRA and YSYEKL. V lost 4 bases to trimming and J lost 8 bases; unmatched junction nucleotides: 15.

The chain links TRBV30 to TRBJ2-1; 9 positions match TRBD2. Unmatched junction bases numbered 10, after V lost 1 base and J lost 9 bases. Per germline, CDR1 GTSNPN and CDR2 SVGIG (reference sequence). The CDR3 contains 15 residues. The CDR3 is CAWSGASGIMGEQFF. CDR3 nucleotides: TGTGCCTGGAGTGGGGCTAGCGGGATAATGGGTGAGCAGTTCTTC.

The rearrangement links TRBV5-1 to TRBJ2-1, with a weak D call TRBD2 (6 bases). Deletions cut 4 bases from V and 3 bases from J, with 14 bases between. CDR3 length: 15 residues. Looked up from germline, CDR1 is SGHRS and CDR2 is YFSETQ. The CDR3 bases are TGCGCCAGCAGCGCCCTGGGCGGGATCTACAATGAGCAGTTCTTC. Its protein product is CASSALGGIYNEQFF. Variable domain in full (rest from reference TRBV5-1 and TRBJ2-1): KAGVTQTPRYLIKTRGQQVTLSCSPISGHRSVSWYQQTPGQGLQFLFEYFSETQRNKGNFPGRFSGRQFSNSRSEMNVSTLELGDSALYLCASSALGGIYNEQFFGPGTRLTVL.

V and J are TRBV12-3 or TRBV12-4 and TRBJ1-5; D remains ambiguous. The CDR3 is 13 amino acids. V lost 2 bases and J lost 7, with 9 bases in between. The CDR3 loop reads CASSLMGNQPQHF. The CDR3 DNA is TGTGCCAGCAGTTTAATGGGGAACCAGCCCCAGCATTTT.

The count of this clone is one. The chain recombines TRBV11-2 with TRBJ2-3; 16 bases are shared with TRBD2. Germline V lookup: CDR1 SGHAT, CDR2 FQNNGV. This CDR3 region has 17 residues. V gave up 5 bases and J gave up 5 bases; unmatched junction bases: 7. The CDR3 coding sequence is TGTGCCAGCAGCCCCGGGACTAGCGGGGGGGCCCGAGATACGCAGTATTTT. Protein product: CASSPGTSGGARDTQYF.

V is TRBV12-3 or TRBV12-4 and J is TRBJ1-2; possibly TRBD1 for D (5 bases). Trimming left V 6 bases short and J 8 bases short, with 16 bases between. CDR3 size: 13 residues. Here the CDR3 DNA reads TGTGCCAGCAGGGGCGAAGGGGCATCGGGCTACACCTTC. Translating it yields CASRGEGASGYTF.

CDR3 residues: CASRDWGGTTYEQYF. Here the CDR3 DNA reads TGTGCCAGCAGAGATTGGGGGGGCACAACCTACGAGCAGTACTTC. The chain has TRBV27 and TRBJ2-7, with a tentative D call TRBD2 (7 bases). The V end lost 6 bases, the J end lost 2 bases, and 17 bases lay between the germline ends. The CDR3 consists of 15 residues. Germline CDR1 MNHEY, CDR2 SMNVEV (reference sequence).

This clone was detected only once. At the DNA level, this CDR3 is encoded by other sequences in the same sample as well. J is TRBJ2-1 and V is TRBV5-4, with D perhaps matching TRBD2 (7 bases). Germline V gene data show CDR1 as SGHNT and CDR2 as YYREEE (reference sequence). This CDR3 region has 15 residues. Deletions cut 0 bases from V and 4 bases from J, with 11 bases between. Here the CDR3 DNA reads TGTGCCAGCAGCTTGGGCGGGGGCAGTTACAATGAGCAGTTCTTC. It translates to CASSLGGGSYNEQFF.

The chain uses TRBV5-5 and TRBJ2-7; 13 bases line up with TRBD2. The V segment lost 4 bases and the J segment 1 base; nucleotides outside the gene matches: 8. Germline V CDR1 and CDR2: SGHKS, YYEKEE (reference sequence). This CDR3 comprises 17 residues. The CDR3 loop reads CASSGGLAGLTSYEQYF. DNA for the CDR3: TGTGCCAGCAGCGGGGGACTAGCGGGACTAACTTCCTACGAGCAGTACTTC.

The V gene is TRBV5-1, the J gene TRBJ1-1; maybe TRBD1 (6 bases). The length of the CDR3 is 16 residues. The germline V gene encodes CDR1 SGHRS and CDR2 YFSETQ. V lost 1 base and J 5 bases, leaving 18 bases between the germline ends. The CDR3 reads CASSLSGSGGMTEAFF. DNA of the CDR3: TGCGCCAGCAGCTTGTCGGGGTCGGGGGGCATGACTGAAGCTTTCTTT.

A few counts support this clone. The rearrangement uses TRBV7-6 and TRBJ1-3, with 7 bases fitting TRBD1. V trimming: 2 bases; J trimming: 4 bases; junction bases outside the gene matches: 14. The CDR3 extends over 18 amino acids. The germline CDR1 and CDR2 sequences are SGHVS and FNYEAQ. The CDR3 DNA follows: TGTGCCAGCAGCTTACCCCACAGGGGCCCTAAGGGGGGAAACACCATATATTTT. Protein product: CASSLPHRGPKGGNTIYF.

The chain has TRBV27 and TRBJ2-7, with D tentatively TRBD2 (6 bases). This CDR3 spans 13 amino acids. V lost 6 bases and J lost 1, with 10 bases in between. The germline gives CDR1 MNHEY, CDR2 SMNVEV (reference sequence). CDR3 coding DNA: TGTGCCAGCAGAGCGGGCCAATCCTACGAGCAGTACTTC. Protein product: CASRAGQSYEQYF.